The text below deals with one T cell receptor beta chain. The data were taken from a study of brain T cells in children with intractable seizures. Before surgery, patients took at least one anti-epileptic drug. TCRdb's table, derived via immunoSEQ multiplex PCR, lists solely in-frame clones and lacks some. This table has about 64,000 clones, 95% to 96% appearing once. CDR3 length: 19 residues. CDR1 SGHRS and CDR2 YFSETQ come from the germline V gene. Losses at the gene ends were 3 bases for V and 2 bases for J; bases not matched to a gene: 7. The sequenced sample was peripheral blood, obtained at surgery. This sequence was found in a boy younger than two with focal cortical dysplasia and intractable seizures. The V and J genes are TRBV5-1 and TRBJ2-2; TRBD2 matches at 16 bases. The CDR3 bases are TGCGCCAGCAGCTCTGGGACTAGCGGGAGGGCCATTAACACCGGGGAGCTGTTTTTT. Translating gives CASSSGTSGRAINTGELFF. The whole variable domain, remainder taken from reference TRBV5-1 and TRBJ2-2, is KAGVTQTPRYLIKTRGQQVTLSCSPISGHRSVSWYQQTPGQGLQFLFEYFSETQRNKGNFPGRFSGRQFSNSRSEMNVSTLELGDSALYLCASSSGTSGRAINTGELFFGEGSRLTVL.